This record concerns one T cell receptor beta chain sequence. CDR1 is SGHAT and CDR2 is FQNNGV in the germline V gene. The V segment lost 5 bases and the J segment 3 bases; nucleotides outside the gene matches: 6. This CDR3 has 15 residues. The sample originates from a study of blood T cell repertoires in COVID-19. Sequencing used immunoSEQ multiplex PCR; TCRdb keeps in-frame clones, though not all of them. The data show hundreds of thousands of clones, around 85% seen once. The sequence was obtained from a man aged 45-65 years with active or convalescent COVID-19. The J gene is TRBJ2-2, the V gene TRBV11-2; 7 nucleotides line up with TRBD1. The sequenced sample consisted of peripheral blood. CDR3 in DNA: TGTGCCAGCAGCCGGAGACAGGGTTACACCGGGGAGCTGTTTTTT. This gives the protein CASSRRQGYTGELFF. The full variable domain, rest sourced from reference TRBV11-2 and TRBJ2-2, is EAGVAQSPRYKIIEKRQSVAFWCNPISGHATLYWYQQILGQGPKLLIQFQNNGVVDDSQLPKDRFSAERLKGVDSTLKIQPAKLEDSAVYLCASSRRQGYTGELFFGEGSRLTVL.